This note documents a single TCR beta chain sequence. Libraries were prepared by immunoSEQ multiplex PCR; TCRdb keeps only in-frame clonotypes and omits some of them. The sample has tens of thousands of clones; over 65% are singletons. V gave up 6 bases and J gave up 4 bases, with 9 bases separating them. CDR1 SGHVS and CDR2 FNYEAQ come from the germline V gene. The CDR3 is 13 amino acids. This specimen comes from a study of OX40 agonist ivuxolimab in advanced cancers. This receptor was identified in an adult with an advanced solid tumor such as melanoma, head and neck, liver or kidney cancer. Here the sequenced sample was CD4+ or CD8+ T cells sorted from blood, taken in a trial of the OX40 agonist ivuxolimab. V gene TRBV7-6 combines with J gene TRBJ2-2; no firm D call. CDR3 sequence reads: CASSLTATGELFF. Written as DNA, the CDR3 is TGTGCCAGCAGTTTAACAGCCACCGGGGAGCTGTTTTTT.